A single T cell receptor beta chain is shown here with its context. This receptor's antigen is unknown. No much larger clone exists at a distance of one base, and base qualities are not known. CDR1 and CDR2, looked up from the germline V gene, are SGHNT and YENEEA. Trimming takes 5 bases from V and 9 bases from J, and the germline ends sit 11 bases apart. The CDR3 spans 12 residues, from the cysteine through the phenylalanine. The read is trimmed to its CDR3 DNA, 36 bases read in frame from base 1. Libraries came from the immunoSEQ multiplex PCR assay. For the multiplex PCR, a mixture combining 60 forward primers for TCR Vbeta segments and 13 reverse primers for TCR Jbeta segments was used. The CDR3 region of rearranged TCR beta genes was amplified from genomic DNA by a multiplex PCR assay. The Illumina HiSeq System was used to sequence the amplified TCR beta libraries as 87-base-pair reads. In the authors' own workflow: In a later analysis, 77 million or so unique TCR beta chains were counted across the 650 to 750 repertoires, and around 11 million of these chains were shared by at least two donors. Raw reads were error-corrected and collapsed into unique sequences with a nearest-neighbor algorithm that merged closely related sequences to remove PCR and sequencing errors. Alignment of CDR3 sequences to IMGT reference sequences was used to assign V, D and J gene segments. Each retained sequence needed at least a six-nucleotide match to both a V gene segment and a J gene segment. A rearrangement was called productive if the CDR3 had no stop codons and remained in frame with V and J, and every other rearrangement was called non-productive. CDR3 was defined according to IMGT convention as the region running from the second conserved V-encoded cysteine to the conserved J-encoded phenylalanine. The earlier analysis of roughly 590 of the donors excluded sequences that lacked an unambiguous match to a single V gene segment. An earlier analysis of fewer than 750 of the donors called V segments functional above 56.7% productive rearrangements and segregating when the between-donor standard deviation exceeded 5%. A statistical classification framework was built to diagnose cytomegalovirus status from the catalog of TCR beta chain sequences. In a later analysis, V and J genes were assigned by comparing TCR nucleotide sequences against IMGT/GENE-DB human TR gene sequences. The TCRdist pipeline was used in a later analysis to assign CDR3 sequences and most-parsimonious VDJ recombination scenarios. A later analysis defined each TCR beta chain by its CDR3 amino acid sequence plus V-gene family, and excluded reads lacking a unique V-gene family. A later analysis removed 592 highly shared, low-generation-probability nucleotide sequences to deal with suspected cross-contamination and a sequencing artifact. In a later analysis, a clonal expansion index was calculated for each public chain from normalized within-repertoire ranks of inferred template counts. In a later analysis, generation probabilities were computed using a VDJ recombination model fitted to out-of-frame rearrangements, and the results were checked against IGoR. Hypergeometric tests were used in a later analysis to score TCR-TCR, TCR-HLA and TCR-CMV co-occurrence, with a repertoire-size bias correction applied to the TCR pairs. A later analysis estimated false discovery rates by permuting HLA or CMV assignments 20 times. In a later analysis, co-occurring TCRs were grouped using DBSCAN, with TCRdist sequence similarity added in when clustering inside HLA-allele-positive subsets. For co-occurrence clustering, repertoires with fewer than 30,000 or more than 120,000 public chains were excluded, along with roughly 5 repertoires with anomalous nucleotide sharing. The table was pulled from immuneACCESS by TCRdb, which kept in-frame rearrangements only. Such tables lose some clones; where checked, under half of the loss comes from unresolved V genes, and the rest has no known cause. V, J and clone size are those of that table, while D and trimming were read from the DNA. For this sample there are 150,000 to 200,000 clones; 77% appear just once. The ten largest clonotypes hold about 3.8% of the sample.

The data are from a study of cytomegalovirus exposure and HLA in healthy donors (TCRdb year 2017). Concerning the study at large: According to an earlier analysis of several hundred of the donors, about 190 million T cells yielded 120 million or so unique TCR beta sequences and more than 250 Gb of sequence data. Genome-wide SNP genotypes for about 65% of the roughly 670 donors were used in a later genetic analysis, which treated that subset as a discovery cohort. The T cell repertoires of around 670 subjects were profiled by immunosequencing and related to cytomegalovirus serostatus. The study aimed to test whether cataloging public T cell receptors could reveal signatures of past pathogen exposure. All discovery cohort repertoires had been generated using a single sequencing platform. To decide whether each TCR beta V gene segment behaved as functional or pseudogenic, an earlier analysis of some 570 of the donors relied on high-throughput TCR beta sequencing. Because of strong linkage in the cohort, roughly 5 DR-DQ haplotypes were treated as single units for association and clustering. Roughly 320 gigabases of sequencing data and around 85 million unique TCR sequences made up an early release that covered under 750 HLA-typed donors. Donor age, sex, ethnicity and CMV serostatus were collected together with the repertoire data. Besides the first cohort of roughly 700 subjects, a separate validation cohort made up of 90 to 150 different subjects was used. Typing coverage varied by locus: about 629-640 donors for A, B, C, DRB1 and DQB1; 500 to 550 for DQA1; more than 600 for DPA1; 450 to 480 for DPB1. To predict cytomegalovirus infection status, the study combined high-throughput TCR immunosequencing, statistical association of individual TCRs with disease status, and machine learning. In a later analysis, previously published TCR beta repertoires from hundreds of donors were re-analyzed and high-resolution HLA genotyping was added so that TCR occurrence patterns could be studied. Rather than using new phenotypic data, the later analysis identified candidate immune exposures from TCR beta sequences and from how often those sequences occurred across donors. HLA typing covered class I and class II loci at four-digit resolution. Of the 350 to 400 genotyped donors, approximately 83% fell in the genetic ancestry cluster associated with self-reported Caucasian donors. On average, 235,054 unique TCR beta nucleotide sequences were sequenced per donor among some 430 genotyped donors of the cohort, with roughly 20% of those sequences being non-productive.

Summary of the overall study and its limitations: Cytomegalovirus status was reported to be diagnosed by the classifier with high specificity and sensitivity in both the original and validation cohorts. Some IMGT-functional V segments, including TRBV6-2 and TRBV6-3, could not be told apart with the 87-base-pair reads, so those segments were excluded. Roughly uniform sequencing depth across donors was assumed in presence/absence analyses, although this assumption may not hold. In a later analysis, HLA-associated TCR beta chains showed more clonal expansion and lower generation probabilities than non-associated chains that were equally common. Across donors, most TCR sequences were observed very rarely, whereas some public TCRs were present in many individuals. The study listed approximately 150 TCR beta chains as associated with cytomegalovirus. CMV serostatus was the only immune exposure information available for the cohort. The authors suggested that the approach could potentially be generalized to other disease states and immunological phenotypes. Compared with the roughly 600-donor mean, donors in an Asian-associated ancestry cluster had fewer N-insertions in productive TCRs, according to a later genetic analysis. Because counts were too low, roughly 18 rarely observed V segments, including chromosome 9 orphons, were left out of the earlier analysis of several hundred of the donors. Several of the top co-occurrence clusters appeared to be linked to parvovirus B19, influenza, CMV and Epstein-Barr virus, according to a later analysis. In a later analysis, over 15,000 TCR beta sequences were associated with specific HLA alleles at a false discovery rate of 0.05. Three of the identified cytomegalovirus-associated TCR beta chains were confirmed in vitro to be specific for cytomegalovirus antigens. Because HLA typing was missing for some donors at each locus, association tests included only the typed subset. An association between a missense DCLRE1C variant and V-gene and J-gene trimming of TCR beta chains was found in a later genetic analysis and replicated in an independent cohort. A group of highly shared sequence variants was considered likely to be a technical artifact of the sequencing pipeline. The cohort was sequenced for TCR beta chains only, and without alpha or paired-chain data the features that could be detected were limited. A further reported finding was that TCR beta sequences accurately predicted the HLA-A and HLA-B alleles for most subjects in the first cohort. In a later analysis, the rate of TCR association differed among HLA loci, with DRB1 alleles having the most associated TCRs and HLA-C alleles having the fewest. According to a later analysis, most CMV-associated TCR beta chains appeared to be HLA-restricted, and the HLA associations seemed to be driven largely by CMV exposure. Linkage disequilibrium might explain the correlated functional status among segregating V segments, but an unknown experimental factor could not be ruled out. In an earlier analysis of more than 500 of the donors, most TCR beta V segments appeared in productive rearrangements about 87% or about 30% of the time, broadly matching IMGT annotations. Strong co-occurrence of HLA alleles, especially DR and DQ, made assigning TCR associations to individual alleles difficult.

The cohort was made up of 500 to 850 healthy bone marrow donors. Cohort members were all nominally healthy when sampled, although unrecorded immune exposures were likely present. The donor was CMV seropositive and belonged to the group of 250 to 300 seropositive cohort members. Every donor gave a peripheral blood sample, and the peripheral blood mononuclear cells from that sample were used for TCR beta sequencing. The Qiagen DNeasy Blood Extraction Kit was used to extract genomic DNA from the blood cell samples. The receptor comes from a woman in her fifties or sixties in good health and CMV-seropositive. Sequenced material: PBMCs. The chain is assembled from TRBV11-3 and TRBJ2-1; the D gene is possibly TRBD1, with 6 bases matching. The sequenced DNA: TGTGCCAGCAGCACCAGGGGAAGTGAGCAGTTCTTC. This is translated as CASSTRGSEQFF.